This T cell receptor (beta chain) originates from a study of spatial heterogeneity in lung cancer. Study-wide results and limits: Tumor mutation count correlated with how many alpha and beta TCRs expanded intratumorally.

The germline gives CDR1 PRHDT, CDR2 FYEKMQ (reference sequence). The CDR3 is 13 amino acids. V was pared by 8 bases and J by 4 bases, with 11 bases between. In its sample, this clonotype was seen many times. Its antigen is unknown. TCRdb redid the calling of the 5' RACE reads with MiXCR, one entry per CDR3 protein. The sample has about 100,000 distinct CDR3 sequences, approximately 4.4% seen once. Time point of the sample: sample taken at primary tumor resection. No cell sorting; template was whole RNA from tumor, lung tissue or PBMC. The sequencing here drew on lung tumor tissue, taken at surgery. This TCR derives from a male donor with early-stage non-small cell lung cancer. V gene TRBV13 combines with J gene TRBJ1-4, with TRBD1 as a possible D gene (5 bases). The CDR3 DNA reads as TGTGCCAGCCGGGGACGGATTAATGAAAAACTGTTTTTT. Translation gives CASRGRINEKLFF. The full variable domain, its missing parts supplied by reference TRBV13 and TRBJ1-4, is AAGVIQSPRHLIKEKRETATLKCYPIPRHDTVYWYQQGPGQDPQFLISFYEKMQSDKGSIPDRFSAQQFSDYHSELNMSSLELGDSALYFCASRGRINEKLFFGSGTQLSVL.